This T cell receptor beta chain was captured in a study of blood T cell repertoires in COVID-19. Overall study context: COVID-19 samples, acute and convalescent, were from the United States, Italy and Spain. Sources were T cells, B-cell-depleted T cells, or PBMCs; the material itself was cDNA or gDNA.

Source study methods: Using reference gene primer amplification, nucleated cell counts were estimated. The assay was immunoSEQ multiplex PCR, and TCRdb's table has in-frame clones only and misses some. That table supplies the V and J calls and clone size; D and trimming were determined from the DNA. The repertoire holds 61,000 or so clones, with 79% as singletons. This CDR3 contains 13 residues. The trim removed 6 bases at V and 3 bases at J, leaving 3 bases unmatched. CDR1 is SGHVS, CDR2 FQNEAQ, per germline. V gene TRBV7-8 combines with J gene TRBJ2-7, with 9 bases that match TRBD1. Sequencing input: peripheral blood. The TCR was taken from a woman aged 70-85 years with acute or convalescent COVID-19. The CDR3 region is CASRRTGDYEQYF. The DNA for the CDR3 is TGTGCCAGCAGGAGGACAGGGGACTACGAGCAGTACTTC.